One and the same sample provided the 26 T cell receptor beta chains below, sequenced in a study of PD-1 blockade in classical Hodgkin lymphoma. Sequencing was performed with immunoSEQ multiplex PCR; in TCRdb, only in-frame clones are kept and a portion is missing. The sample has tens of thousands of clones, 75% to 95% seen once; the top ten hold under 3.5%. Time point noted: cycle 4 day 1 (C4D1), after five to seven weeks of nivolumab. Every patient experienced relapse after autologous stem cell transplantation, and brentuximab vedotin exposure varied. The material was peripheral blood mononuclear cells (PBMCs), obtained before the fourth cycle of nivolumab. These receptors were obtained from a human donor with classical Hodgkin lymphoma.

This chain links TRBV7-6 with TRBJ1-1; weak D call: TRBD1 (5 bases). The CDR3 extends over 14 amino acids. Looked up from germline, CDR1 is SGHVS and CDR2 is FNYEAQ. V was clipped by 7 bases and J by 7 bases, with 19 bases between them. The CDR3 reads CASTLFQGPNEAFF. The CDR3 DNA is TGTGCCAGCACCCTCTTTCAGGGCCCCAATGAAGCTTTCTTT.

CDR3 residues: CASSNSLTGGLLDYTF. Written as DNA, the CDR3 is TGTGCCAGTAGTAACTCCCTCACAGGGGGCCTTTTAGACTACACCTTC. This sequence joins TRBV19 and TRBJ1-2; TRBD1 agrees at 9 bases. This CDR3 spans 16 amino acids. V lost 4 bases, J lost 10 bases, and 16 bases stayed unmatched. The germline V gene has CDR1 LNHDA and CDR2 SQIVND (reference sequence).

V usage is TRBV4-2 and J usage is TRBJ2-1; the D is unclear. The CDR3 is made up of 16 amino acids. Trimming left V 5 bases short and J 0 bases short, with 14 bases between. CDR1 is LGHNA, CDR2 YNFKEQ, per germline. CDR3 DNA sequence: TGTGCCAGCAGCTCTCGCGAGCTGGACTCCTACAATGAGCAGTTCTTC. Protein product: CASSSRELDSYNEQFF.

V usage is TRBV19 and J usage is TRBJ2-3; 9 nucleotides match TRBD2. CDR3 length equals 17 residues. The ends lost 6 bases at V and 0 bases at J; junction bases unmatched: 10. The germline V gene has CDR1 LNHDA and CDR2 SQIVND (reference sequence). The DNA for the CDR3 is TGTGCCAGTAGGGGTAGCGGGGGCACCTCTAGCACAGATACGCAGTATTTT. Encoded protein: CASRGSGGTSSTDTQYF.

This clone was recorded only once. The genes are TRBV7-6 and TRBJ1-6; unclear D gene. From germline, CDR1 is SGHVS and CDR2 FNYEAQ. Trimming removed 1 base from V and 3 bases from J, with 7 bases in between. This CDR3 is built from 15 residues. CDR3 sequence: CASSLERDYNSPLHF. The CDR3 DNA follows: TGTGCCAGCAGCTTAGAACGGGACTATAATTCACCCCTCCACTTT.

This sequence joins TRBV7-9 and TRBJ2-7, with D uncertain. The V end lost 1 base, the J end lost 4 bases, and 5 bases lay between the germline ends. The germline CDR1 and CDR2 sequences are SEHNR and FQNEAQ (reference sequence). CDR3 length: 12 residues. The chain's CDR3 is CASSLDLYEQYF. The CDR3 DNA follows: TGTGCCAGCAGCTTAGACTTGTACGAGCAGTACTTC.

In its sample, this clone was seen once. The V gene is TRBV29-1, the J gene TRBJ1-2; unclear D gene. V was shortened by 8 bases and J by 4 bases, with 17 bases between the two germline ends. The CDR3 totals 13 residues. Germline CDR1 reads SQVTM; CDR2 reads ANQGSEA. CDR3 amino acids: CSYAPAGGYGYTF. In nucleotides, the CDR3 is TGCAGCTATGCGCCGGCAGGAGGCTATGGCTACACCTTC.

V is TRBV19 and J is TRBJ1-4; 7 nucleotides align to TRBD1. The CDR3 is 15 residues long. The ends lost 4 bases at V and 7 bases at J; junction bases unmatched: 9. Per the germline V gene, CDR1 is LNHDA and CDR2 is SQIVND (reference sequence). The CDR3 DNA sequence: TGTGCCAGTAGTACCGGGGACAGCCAGGGTGAAAAACTGTTTTTT. It translates to CASSTGDSQGEKLFF.

This clone was seen a handful of times. CDR3 sequence (DNA): TGCAGCGTTGAAGAACAGGGTTACTATGGCTACACCTTC. Translating gives CSVEEQGYYGYTF. The V and J genes are TRBV29-1 and TRBJ1-2; a possible D gene is TRBD1 (6 bases). The V gene's germline CDR1 is SQVTM and CDR2 ANQGSEA. CDR3 length: 13 residues. With 0 bases removed from V and 3 bases from J, the gap between germline ends came to 8 bases.

The gene calls are TRBV5-1 and TRBJ1-2, with TRBD1 as a possible D gene (5 bases). This CDR3 is 15 amino acids long. Germline V gives CDR1 SGHRS, CDR2 YFSETQ. V lost 2 bases to trimming and J lost 0 bases, with 11 bases between them. The DNA of the CDR3 is TGCGCCAGCAGCTTCGTGGACACGCCTAACTATGGCTACACCTTC. Its protein product is CASSFVDTPNYGYTF.

This clone was found once. The chain combines TRBV6-1 with TRBJ1-2; possible D gene TRBD1, 5 bases. Between the trimmed V and J ends, which lost 2 bases and 1 base, there was a span of 14 bases. CDR3 length: 16 amino acids. Per germline, CDR1 MNHNS and CDR2 SASEGT. The CDR3 sequence: CASSEFGTWINYGYTF. The CDR3 DNA sequence: TGTGCCAGCAGTGAATTCGGGACTTGGATTAACTATGGCTACACCTTC.

This chain joins TRBV11-2 and TRBJ2-7; 10 bases fit TRBD2. Losses at the gene ends were 3 bases for V and 0 bases for J; bases not matched to a gene: 5. The CDR3 spans 16 residues. Germline V gene lookup returns CDR1 SGHAT and CDR2 FQNNGV. CDR3 region: CASSLGLAGDSYEQYF. The DNA for the CDR3 is TGTGCCAGCAGCTTGGGTCTAGCGGGGGACTCCTACGAGCAGTACTTC.

The chain couples TRBV5-6 to TRBJ2-7; no reliable D call. Germline V gene lookup returns CDR1 SGHDT and CDR2 YYEEEE. There are 13 residues in the CDR3. The ends were cut back, 0 bases at V and 2 bases at J, with 6 bases in the middle. The chain's CDR3 is CASSLAGTYEQYF. The CDR3 DNA follows: TGTGCCAGCAGCTTGGCTGGAACCTACGAGCAGTACTTC. Using reference TRBV5-6 and TRBJ2-7 for the parts outside the CDR3, the full variable domain is DAGVTQSPTHLIKTRGQQVTLRCSPKSGHDTVSWYQQALGQGPQFIFQYYEEEERQRGNFPDRFSGHQFPNYSSELNVNALLLGDSALYLCASSLAGTYEQYFGPGTRLTVT.

This rearrangement joins TRBV9 to TRBJ1-1, with no clear D. From germline, CDR1 is SGDLS and CDR2 YYNGEE. This CDR3 comprises 14 residues. Between the trimmed V and J ends, which lost 0 bases and 4 bases, there was a span of 10 bases. The CDR3 region has the DNA TGTGCCAGCAGCGTAGGTCCTGAGGGCACTGAAGCTTTCTTT. Translated, it gives CASSVGPEGTEAFF.

The J gene is TRBJ2-1, the V gene TRBV6-5, with 9 bases that match TRBD1. Per germline, CDR1 MNHEY and CDR2 SVGAGI. The CDR3 contains 14 residues. J gave up 8 bases and V 2 bases, and 4 bases lay outside the gene matches. CDR3 sequence reads: CASSYGTGIYEQFF. The CDR3 nucleotides read TGTGCCAGCAGTTACGGGACAGGGATCTATGAGCAGTTCTTC.

V gene TRBV30 combines with J gene TRBJ2-5; the match to TRBD2 covers 14 bases. The V gene end was trimmed by 4 bases and the J gene end by 6 bases; junction bases not matched to a gene: 13. Germline V lookup: CDR1 GTSNPN, CDR2 SVGIG (reference sequence). The CDR3 loop spans 17 amino acids. The DNA for the CDR3 is TGTGCCTGGACCTCAGACAGGACTAGCGGGGGGATGAAGACCCAGTACTTC. Translated: CAWTSDRTSGGMKTQYF.

The rearrangement joins TRBV6-1 to TRBJ2-2; 8 bases fit TRBD1. V gave up 5 bases and J gave up 3 bases; unmatched junction bases: 5. Germline loops: CDR1 MNHNS, CDR2 SASEGT. The CDR3 contains 15 residues. DNA of the CDR3: TGTGCCAGCAGTCGACAGGGGAAGGACACCGGGGAGCTGTTTTTT. Encoded protein: CASSRQGKDTGELFF.

This clone was detected once. The chain carries TRBV19 and TRBJ2-7; 9 nucleotides align to TRBD1. J gave up 4 bases and V 6 bases, and 13 bases lay outside the gene matches. Germline CDR1 and CDR2: LNHDA and SQIVND (reference sequence). The length of the CDR3 is 16 residues. CDR3 region: CASSGVPGQGQYEQYF. CDR3 in DNA: TGTGCCAGTAGCGGCGTGCCGGGACAGGGCCAATACGAGCAGTACTTC.

V and J are TRBV5-1 and TRBJ2-1; D is possibly TRBD1 or TRBD2 (5 bases each). Germline CDR1 and CDR2: SGHRS and YFSETQ. The CDR3 totals 15 residues. V lost 0 bases and J lost 8, with 15 bases in between. CDR3 nucleotide sequence: TGCGCCAGCAGCTTGGCGGCAGGGATCGGGGATGAGCAGTTCTTC. Translating it yields CASSLAAGIGDEQFF.

The table lists this clone with a count of one. The chain combines TRBV28 with TRBJ1-3, with D possibly being TRBD1 (5 bases). Per germline, CDR1 MDHEN and CDR2 SYDVKM. The CDR3 totals 14 residues. V was pared by 7 bases and J by 6 bases, with 16 bases between. CDR3 amino acids: CASNPVGTLNTIYF. The DNA of the CDR3 is TGTGCCAGCAACCCGGTTGGGACGTTAAACACCATATATTTT.

The V and J genes are TRBV4-1 and TRBJ2-7; the D gene is possibly TRBD1 (6 bases). CDR3 size: 16 residues. Trimming removed 1 base at V and 3 bases at J, with 16 bases between. CDR1 MGHRA and CDR2 YSYEKL come from the germline V gene. CDR3 DNA: TGCGCCAGCAGCCAAGCAGGACCTCAGGGGATCTACGAGCAGTACTTC. Translation: CASSQAGPQGIYEQYF.

In DNA, the CDR3 is TGTGCCAGTAGTATAGGAGGGGGGCGCATCTACGAGCAGTACTTC. Residues: CASSIGGGRIYEQYF. This chain uses TRBV19 with TRBJ2-7, with D perhaps TRBD1 or TRBD2 (6 bases each). V was pared by 1 base and J by 3 bases, with 13 bases between. Per germline, CDR1 LNHDA and CDR2 SQIVND (reference sequence). CDR3 length equals 15 residues.

This rearrangement joins TRBV2 to TRBJ2-7, with a possible D match to TRBD2 (5 bases). V was shortened by 4 bases and J by 0 bases, with 10 bases between the two germline ends. The germline V gene encodes CDR1 SNHLY and CDR2 FYNNEI. The CDR3 runs 14 residues. CDR3 region: CASSGRGFSYEQYF. The CDR3 DNA reads TGTGCCAGCAGTGGACGGGGTTTCTCCTACGAGCAGTACTTC.

The DNA for the CDR3 is TGTGCCAGCAGCCGTGAAAGAACAGGTTTGGGTGAAAAACTGTTTTTT. It encodes CASSRERTGLGEKLFF. V and J are TRBV7-8 and TRBJ1-4, with D perhaps matching TRBD1 (5 bases). The germline V gene has CDR1 SGHVS and CDR2 FQNEAQ. The CDR3 loop spans 16 amino acids. Trimming took off 5 bases at V and 7 bases at J, with 20 bases between the two ends. Full variable domain (rest looked up from reference TRBV7-8 and TRBJ1-4): GAGVSQSPRYKVAKRGQDVALRCDPISGHVSLFWYQQALGQGPEFLTYFQNEAQLDKSGLPSDRFFAERPEGSVSTLKIQRTQQEDSAVYLCASSRERTGLGEKLFFGSGTQLSVL.

The genes are TRBV19 and TRBJ1-6; 7 bases match TRBD1. The ends lost 6 bases at V and 7 bases at J; junction bases unmatched: 3. Germline CDR1 is LNHDA and CDR2 is SQIVND (reference sequence). The CDR3 sequence is 13 residues long. For the CDR3, the DNA is TGTGCCAGTAGAGAGGACAGGAATTCACCCCTCCACTTT. It encodes CASREDRNSPLHF. The whole variable domain, remainder taken from reference TRBV19 and TRBJ1-6, is DGGITQSPKYLFRKEGQNVTLSCEQNLNHDAMYWYRQDPGQGLRLIYYSQIVNDFQKGDIAEGYSVSREKKESFPLTVTSAQKNPTAFYLCASREDRNSPLHFGNGTRLTVT.

The genes are TRBV30 and TRBJ2-7; D ambiguous. The CDR3 covers 14 residues. V was cut by 0 bases and J by 5 bases, with 14 bases left in between. Germline lookup yields CDR1 GTSNPN and CDR2 SVGIG (reference sequence). The CDR3 DNA sequence: TGTGCCTGGAGTGTAGGGCGAGTTCGGGACGAGCAGTACTTC. Amino acids: CAWSVGRVRDEQYF. Using reference TRBV30 and TRBJ2-7 for the parts outside the CDR3, the full variable domain is SQTIHQWPATLVQPVGSPLSLECTVEGTSNPNLYWYRQAAGRGLQLLFYSVGIGQISSEVPQNLSASRPQDRQFILSSKKLLLSDSGFYLCAWSVGRVRDEQYFGPGTRLTVT.